The text below deals with one TCR beta chain. Germline lookup yields CDR1 SEHNR and CDR2 FQNEAQ (reference sequence). The CDR3 length is 16 residues. The ends were cut back, 4 bases at V and 6 bases at J, with 21 bases in the middle. This sample is drawn from a study of cytomegalovirus exposure and HLA in healthy donors. With 60 Vbeta and 13 Jbeta primers, the PCR was carried out. Repertoires were generated with immunoSEQ multiplex PCR, while TCRdb's copy carries only in-frame clones and drops some. The repertoire includes more than 100,000 clones, roughly 80% of them detected once, and approximately 3.5% sits in the top ten.

Sequenced: PBMCs. The sequence derives from a woman aged 25 to 39 in good health and CMV-seropositive. This rearrangement joins TRBV7-9 to TRBJ2-5, with D uncertain. The CDR3 bases are TGTGCCAGCAGCTCACAAACTGGGCCTGGGTTTCAGACCCAGTACTTC. Translation: CASSSQTGPGFQTQYF.